This T cell receptor beta chain was retrieved from a study of preoperative IRX-2 immunotherapy in early breast cancer. V was shortened by 0 bases and J by 2 bases, with 8 bases between the two germline ends. CDR1 is KGHSH and CDR2 is LQKENI in the germline V gene. CDR3 length equals 15 residues. Profiling relied on immunoSEQ multiplex PCR, and the TCRdb table lists in-frame clones only, not all of them. The sample shows 23,000 or so clones, around 87% of them seen only once. Sample treatment: preoperative locoregional IRX-2 cytokine immunotherapy. Samples came from a phase Ib trial of preoperative locoregional IRX-2 cytokine immunotherapy.

This specimen consisted of tumor tissue, obtained after IRX-2 immunotherapy. The V and J genes are TRBV18 and TRBJ1-3; the D is unclear. The receptor was isolated from a human donor with breast cancer. The CDR3 loop is CASSPPSRPGNTIYF. Here the CDR3 DNA reads TGTGCCAGCTCACCACCGTCCAGACCTGGAAACACCATATATTTT.